The 27 T cell receptor beta chains reported below all come from one sample, sequenced in a study of regulatory T cells in long-lasting Graves disease. Both iRepertoire HTBI primers and Arm-PCR of CDR3 regions were used to build the TCR beta libraries. Each CDR3 protein gets one entry after TCRdb re-called the multiplex PCR reads with MiXCR. This sample has hundreds of thousands of distinct CDR3 sequences, with approximately 15% found just once. Time point specified: newly diagnosed GD, antithyroid drugs for less than 3 months. Preparation of the TCR library used RNA extracted from PBMCs. The same specimen was also included in a second study, on T cells in Graves' hyperthyroidism and ophthalmopathy.

The specimen was peripheral blood mononuclear cells (PBMCs), collected at new diagnosis, from a patient treated with antithyroid drugs. These receptors all come from a woman aged 25 to 39 with Graves disease.

This clonotype was recorded many times. This chain uses TRBV29-1 with TRBJ1-2; D not resolved. The V gene's germline CDR1 is SQVTM and CDR2 ANQGSEA. This CDR3 spans 13 amino acids. V dropped 3 bases and J dropped 3 bases, with 11 bases sitting between them. The CDR3 bases are TGCAGCGTTGAGAAGCAGGATTACTATGGCTACACCTTC. This translates into CSVEKQDYYGYTF.

CDR3 sequence reads: CASSSREGPYETQYF. The CDR3 nucleotides read TGTGCCAGCAGCTCGCGGGAGGGCCCTTATGAGACCCAGTACTTC. J is TRBJ2-5 and V is TRBV7-9; 9 bases line up with TRBD2. V lost 4 bases, J lost 5 bases, and 8 bases stayed unmatched. This CDR3 spans 15 amino acids. Germline loops: CDR1 SEHNR, CDR2 FQNEAQ (reference sequence).

The J gene is TRBJ2-1, the V gene TRBV3-1; D gene unclear. The CDR3 is 12 residues long. V was pared by 4 bases and J by 5 bases, with 6 bases between. Germline CDR1 LGHDT, CDR2 YNNKEL (reference sequence). The CDR3 spells CASSRVNNEQFF. In nucleotides, the CDR3 is TGTGCCAGCAGCCGAGTCAACAATGAGCAGTTCTTC.

V is TRBV7-9 and J is TRBJ2-7, with 13 positions matching TRBD2. Germline V gene lookup returns CDR1 SEHNR and CDR2 FQNEAQ (reference sequence). V dropped 1 base and J dropped 5; count of bases not matched to a gene: 5. The CDR3 has 16 amino acids. The CDR3 region is CASSLGTSGSFDEQYF. The CDR3 DNA reads TGTGCCAGCAGCTTAGGGACTAGCGGGAGTTTCGACGAGCAGTACTTC. The variable domain in full, with the rest retrieved from reference TRBV7-9 and TRBJ2-7, is DTGVSQNPRHKITKRGQNVTFRCDPISEHNRLYWYRQTLGQGPEFLTYFQNEAQLEKSRLLSDRFSAERPKGSFSTLEIQRTEQGDSAMYLCASSLGTSGSFDEQYFGPGTRLTVT.

This clonotype was counted many times. The rearrangement links TRBV12-3 or TRBV12-4 to TRBJ1-1; tentative D call: TRBD1 (6 bases). There are 13 residues in the CDR3. Trimming removed 5 bases at V and 6 bases at J, with 13 bases between. This CDR3 is CASSTGLLAEAFF. The CDR3 DNA reads TGTGCCAGCAGTACAGGGTTGCTGGCTGAAGCTTTCTTT.

As for this clonotype: A much bigger clone sits one base away, suggesting this may be a read error. In DNA, the CDR3 is TGTGCCAGGAGTGCCTATGGACGGATGAACACTGAAGCTTTCTTT. Protein product: CARSAYGRMNTEAFF. The chain joins TRBV30 to TRBJ1-1; D remains ambiguous. Germline V gene sequence: CDR1 GTSNPN, CDR2 SVGIG (reference sequence). The CDR3 runs to 15 residues. Full variable domain (outside the CDR3, taken from reference TRBV30 and TRBJ1-1): SQTIHQWPATLVQPVGSPLSLECTVEGTSNPNLYWYRQAAGRGLQLLFYSVGIGQISSEVPQNLSASRPQDRQFILSSKKLLLSDSGFYLCARSAYGRMNTEAFFGQGTRLTVV.

This clonotype was recorded at least ten times. This sequence joins TRBV2 and TRBJ1-5, with 8 bases matching TRBD1. Looked up from germline, CDR1 is SNHLY and CDR2 is FYNNEI. V was clipped by 4 bases and J by 8 bases; unmatched bases: 10. This CDR3 region has 15 residues. DNA of the CDR3: TGTGCCAGCAGTGGACAGGGGCTGGTGAGGGAGCCCCAGCATTTT. Translated, it gives CASSGQGLVREPQHF.

This sequence joins TRBV4-1 and TRBJ1-4; D is perhaps TRBD1 (5 bases). Germline V lookup: CDR1 MGHRA, CDR2 YSYEKL. CDR3 length: 16 amino acids. The V end was cut by 6 bases, the J end by 7 bases, with 21 bases between. This CDR3 reads CASSYDGFREAEKLFF. In DNA form, the CDR3 reads TGCGCCAGCAGTTACGACGGGTTCAGGGAGGCTGAAAAACTGTTTTTT.

This clonotype showed up many times. The chain employs TRBV15 and TRBJ2-1; D is perhaps TRBD1 or TRBD2 (5 bases each). The CDR3 has 14 residues. Germline-derived CDR1 and CDR2 are LNHNV and YYDKDF (reference sequence). V gave up 8 bases and J gave up 4 bases, with 15 bases separating them. The DNA of the CDR3 is TGTGCCACCGGTGGGGGTTCCGTATACAATGAGCAGTTCTTC. Its protein product is CATGGGSVYNEQFF.

The gene calls are TRBV7-9 and TRBJ1-1; 7 bases map to TRBD1. Per the germline V gene, CDR1 is SEHNR and CDR2 is FQNEAQ (reference sequence). The CDR3 has 13 amino acids. The V segment lost 2 bases and the J segment 6 bases; nucleotides outside the gene matches: 3. The CDR3 protein is CASSLQGGPEAFF. The CDR3 coding sequence is TGTGCCAGCAGCTTACAGGGGGGCCCTGAAGCTTTCTTT. Complete variable domain (other parts from reference TRBV7-9 and TRBJ1-1): DTGVSQNPRHKITKRGQNVTFRCDPISEHNRLYWYRQTLGQGPEFLTYFQNEAQLEKSRLLSDRFSAERPKGSFSTLEIQRTEQGDSAMYLCASSLQGGPEAFFGQGTRLTVV.

The table lists this clonotype with many counts. For the CDR3, the DNA is TGTGCCAGCAGTACTCCCGGATGGAGCACAGATACGCAGTATTTT. Its translation: CASSTPGWSTDTQYF. J is TRBJ2-3 and V is TRBV27; D is undetermined. The germline V gene encodes CDR1 MNHEY and CDR2 SMNVEV (reference sequence). V lost 5 bases and J lost 0, with 12 bases in between. CDR3 length equals 15 residues.

This clonotype was seen a few times. J is TRBJ1-1 and V is TRBV20-1, with a tentative D call TRBD1 (6 bases). CDR1 and CDR2 from the germline V gene are DFQATT and SNEGSKA (reference sequence). There are 15 residues in the CDR3. V was shortened by 1 base and J by 5 bases, with 17 bases between the two germline ends. The CDR3 nucleotides are TGCAGTGCTAGAGGCGGGACATCTCTGGGGACTGAAGCTTTCTTT. It translates to CSARGGTSLGTEAFF.

J is TRBJ1-2 and V is TRBV19; D might be TRBD1 (6 bases). CDR1 LNHDA and CDR2 SQIVND come from the germline V gene (reference sequence). The CDR3 consists of 15 residues. Trimming removed 5 bases at V and 0 bases at J, with 13 bases between. The CDR3 nucleotides are TGTGCCAGTAGTCCGCCGGACAGATCTAACTATGGCTACACCTTC. Translated, it gives CASSPPDRSNYGYTF.

The rearrangement uses TRBV20-1 and TRBJ2-7; 8 nucleotides match TRBD2. V dropped 3 bases and J dropped 4; count of bases not matched to a gene: 8. The germline gives CDR1 DFQATT, CDR2 SNEGSKA (reference sequence). CDR3 length: 14 amino acids. CDR3 in amino acids: CSASRGSGGYEQYF. The DNA of the CDR3 is TGCAGTGCTAGTAGGGGATCGGGGGGGTACGAGCAGTACTTC.

The rearrangement links TRBV7-9 to TRBJ2-7; D gene uncertain. Trimming stripped 1 base from V and 1 base from J, with 5 bases between. Germline lookup yields CDR1 SEHNR and CDR2 FQNEAQ (reference sequence). CDR3 length equals 13 residues. This CDR3 is CASSLGESYEQYF. For the CDR3, the DNA is TGTGCCAGCAGCTTAGGCGAGTCCTACGAGCAGTACTTC.

The chain combines TRBV5-5 with TRBJ2-2; D not certain. V dropped 6 bases and J dropped 3 bases, with 9 bases sitting between them. Germline values: CDR1 SGHKS, CDR2 YYEKEE (reference sequence). This CDR3 has 13 amino acids. The CDR3 DNA sequence: TGTGCCAGCAACTCTCGGCACACCGGGGAGCTGTTTTTT. The encoded protein is CASNSRHTGELFF.

Remarks on this clonotype: A read error may account for a junction end that differs from germline. The chain recombines TRBV27 with TRBJ2-2; D might be TRBD2 (5 bases). Germline V gives CDR1 MNHEY, CDR2 SMNVEV (reference sequence). CDR3 length equals 16 residues. The CDR3 region has the DNA TGTGCCAGCAGCCCTTCTCTCGGAGTTAACACCGGGGAGCTGTTCTTT. Translated, it gives CASSPSLGVNTGELFF.

This sequence joins TRBV3-1 and TRBJ2-2; D is possibly TRBD1 or TRBD2 (5 bases each). V lost 4 bases and J 4 bases, leaving 22 bases between the germline ends. Per the germline V gene, CDR1 is LGHDT and CDR2 is YNNKEL (reference sequence). CDR3 length: 18 amino acids. This CDR3 is CASSRIFGVPGGTGELFF. Here the CDR3 DNA reads TGTGCCAGCAGCCGAATTTTCGGCGTCCCTGGGGGCACCGGGGAGCTGTTTTTT.

This clonotype was counted many times. This rearrangement joins TRBV12-3 or TRBV12-4 to TRBJ2-3; D remains ambiguous. Trimming cost V 5 bases and J 3 bases, with 6 bases left between them. This CDR3 contains 12 residues. For the CDR3, the DNA is TGTGCCAGCAGTCCGGTAACAGATACGCAGTATTTT. Translated, it gives CASSPVTDTQYF.

This clonotype was observed a few times. This chain uses TRBV20-1 with TRBJ2-6; D is unresolved. Germline loops: CDR1 DFQATT, CDR2 SNEGSKA (reference sequence). This CDR3 has 14 amino acids. The V end lost 2 bases, the J end lost 1 base, and 6 bases lay between the germline ends. CDR3 sequence (DNA): TGCAGTGCTAGAAAGGTGTCTGGGGCCAACGTCCTGACTTTC. Residues: CSARKVSGANVLTF.

Worth noting for this clonotype: This could be a read error, since a much larger clone is one nucleotide away. V is TRBV27 and J is TRBJ2-7; 7 bases line up with TRBD2. Per germline, CDR1 MNHEY and CDR2 SMNVEV (reference sequence). The CDR3 loop spans 15 amino acids. V was pared by 4 bases and J by 6 bases, with 12 bases of the junction left unmatched. The CDR3 DNA sequence: TGTGCCAGCAGTTCCTCGACAGCGGGAATCGGCGAGCAGTACTTC. Translating gives CASSSSTAGIGEQYF.

This clonotype came up a few times. This chain joins TRBV18 and TRBJ1-2, with D perhaps matching TRBD1 (5 bases). The ends were cut back, 4 bases at V and 5 bases at J, with 14 bases in the middle. This CDR3 comprises 14 residues. Germline V CDR1 and CDR2: KGHSH, LQKENI. The CDR3 loop reads CASSLLGTDYGYTF. CDR3 nucleotides: TGTGCCAGCTCACTCCTCGGGACGGATTATGGCTACACCTTC.

This clonotype occurred many times. The V call is TRBV28, the J call TRBJ1-1; 8 nucleotides line up with TRBD1. Germline V gene lookup returns CDR1 MDHEN and CDR2 SYDVKM. With 6 bases clipped from V and 3 bases from J, the junction kept 9 bases outside the gene matches. CDR3 size: 15 residues. The CDR3 DNA reads as TGTGCCAGCAGCGACTTGACAGGGGCGGACACTGAAGCTTTCTTT. Its translation: CASSDLTGADTEAFF. Looking up the rest from reference TRBV28 and TRBJ1-1 gives the full variable domain: DVKVTQSSRYLVKRTGEKVFLECVQDMDHENMFWYRQDPGLGLRLIYFSYDVKMKEKGDIPEGYSVSREKKERFSLILESASTNQTSMYLCASSDLTGADTEAFFGQGTRLTVV.

This clonotype was recorded at least ten times. The V call is TRBV6-1, the J call TRBJ2-2; TRBD2 matches at 8 bases. The CDR3 is 14 amino acids. Germline trimming cut 8 bases from V and 0 bases from J; bases unmatched to any gene: 2. In germline, CDR1 is MNHNS, CDR2 SASEGT. CDR3 residues: CASAGGTNTGELFF. CDR3 coding DNA: TGTGCCAGCGCGGGGGGTACGAACACCGGGGAGCTGTTTTTT.

This clonotype was observed many times. The V and J genes are TRBV7-8 and TRBJ2-5; 9 bases map to TRBD2. The CDR3 spans 14 residues. Germline-derived CDR1 and CDR2 are SGHVS and FQNEAQ. With 1 base clipped from V and 5 bases from J, the junction kept 2 bases outside the gene matches. CDR3 DNA: TGTGCCAGCAGCTTAGAGGCGGGAGGGGAGACCCAGTACTTC. Translated: CASSLEAGGETQYF.

Concerning this clonotype itself: A much larger clone lies a single base off, so this may be a read error. This chain links TRBV29-1 with TRBJ2-7; no firm D call. V was shortened by 2 bases and J by 6 bases, with 14 bases between the two germline ends. This CDR3 is built from 13 residues. Germline V lookup: CDR1 SQVTM, CDR2 ANQGSEA. As DNA, the CDR3 is TGCAGCGTTGAAATGGTAGAGACTCTCGAGCAGTACTTC. Its protein product is CSVEMVETLEQYF.

This clonotype has at least ten counts. The chain recombines TRBV19 with TRBJ2-1; D possibly uses TRBD1 or TRBD2 (5 bases each). CDR3 length: 15 residues. Deletions cut 7 bases from V and 2 bases from J, with 15 bases between. Germline V gene data show CDR1 as LNHDA and CDR2 as SQIVND (reference sequence). The CDR3 region is CASTIGGAPYNEQFF. DNA for the CDR3: TGTGCCAGTACCATTGGGGGAGCTCCCTACAATGAGCAGTTCTTC.